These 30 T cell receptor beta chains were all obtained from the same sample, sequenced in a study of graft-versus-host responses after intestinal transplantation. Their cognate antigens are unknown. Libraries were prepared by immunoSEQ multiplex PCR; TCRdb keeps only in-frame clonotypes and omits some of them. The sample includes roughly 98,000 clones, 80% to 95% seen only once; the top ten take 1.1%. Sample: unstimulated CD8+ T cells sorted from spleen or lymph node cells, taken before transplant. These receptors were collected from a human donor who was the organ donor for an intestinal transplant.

The CDR3 is CASSARPDSLQETQYF. In nucleotides, the CDR3 is TGTGCCAGCAGCGCCCGTCCCGACAGCCTCCAAGAGACCCAGTACTTC. This chain joins TRBV7-9 and TRBJ2-5; tentative D call: TRBD1 (5 bases). The CDR3 is made up of 16 amino acids. Trimming shortened V by 5 bases and J by 1 base, and 17 bases separated the two germline ends. Germline V gene sequence: CDR1 SEHNR, CDR2 FQNEAQ (reference sequence).

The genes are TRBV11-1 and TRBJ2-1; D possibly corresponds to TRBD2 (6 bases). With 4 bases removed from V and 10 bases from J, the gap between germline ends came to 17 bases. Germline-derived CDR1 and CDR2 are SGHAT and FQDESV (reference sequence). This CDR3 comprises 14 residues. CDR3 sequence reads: CASSWDSNPWEQFF. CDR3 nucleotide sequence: TGTGCCAGCAGCTGGGACTCCAACCCTTGGGAGCAGTTCTTC.

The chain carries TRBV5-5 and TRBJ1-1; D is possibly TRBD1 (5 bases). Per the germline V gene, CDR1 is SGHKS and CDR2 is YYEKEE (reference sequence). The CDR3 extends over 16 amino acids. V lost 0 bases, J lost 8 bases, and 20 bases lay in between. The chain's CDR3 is CASSLALVGMGGEAFF. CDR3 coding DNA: TGTGCCAGCAGCTTGGCCCTTGTCGGTATGGGGGGAGAAGCTTTCTTT.

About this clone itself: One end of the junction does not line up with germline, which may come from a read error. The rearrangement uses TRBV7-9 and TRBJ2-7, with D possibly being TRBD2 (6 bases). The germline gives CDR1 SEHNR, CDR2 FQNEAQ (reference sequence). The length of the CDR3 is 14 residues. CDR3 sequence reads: CASTLEAGLDEQYF. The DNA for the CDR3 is TGTGCCAGCACCTTAGAGGCGGGACTTGACGAGCAGTACTTC.

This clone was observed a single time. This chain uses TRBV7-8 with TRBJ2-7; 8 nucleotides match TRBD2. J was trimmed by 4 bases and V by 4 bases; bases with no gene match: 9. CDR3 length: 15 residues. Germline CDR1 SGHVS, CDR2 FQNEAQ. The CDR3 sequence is CASSSGGVRGYEQYF. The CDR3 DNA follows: TGTGCCAGCAGCTCCGGGGGGGTGCGGGGGTACGAGCAGTACTTC.

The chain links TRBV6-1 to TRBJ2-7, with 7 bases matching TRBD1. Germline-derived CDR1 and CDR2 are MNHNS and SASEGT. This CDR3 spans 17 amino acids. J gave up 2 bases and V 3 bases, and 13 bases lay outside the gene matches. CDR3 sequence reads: CASSEGRQGIVPYEQYF. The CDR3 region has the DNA TGTGCCAGCAGTGAGGGCCGACAGGGAATCGTCCCCTACGAGCAGTACTTC.

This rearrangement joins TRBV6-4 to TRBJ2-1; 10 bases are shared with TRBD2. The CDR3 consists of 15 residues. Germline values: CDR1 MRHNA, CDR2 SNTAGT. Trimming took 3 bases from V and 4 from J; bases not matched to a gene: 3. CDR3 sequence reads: CASSEKRGGYNEQFF. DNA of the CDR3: TGTGCCAGCAGTGAAAAGCGGGGGGGTTACAATGAGCAGTTCTTC.

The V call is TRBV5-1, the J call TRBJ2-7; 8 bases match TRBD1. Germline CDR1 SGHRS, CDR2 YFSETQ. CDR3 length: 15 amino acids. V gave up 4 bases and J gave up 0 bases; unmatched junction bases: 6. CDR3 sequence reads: CASSISTGGSYEQYF. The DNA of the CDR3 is TGCGCCAGCAGCATCTCAACAGGGGGCTCCTACGAGCAGTACTTC. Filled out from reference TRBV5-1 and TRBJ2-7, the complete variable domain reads KAGVTQTPRYLIKTRGQQVTLSCSPISGHRSVSWYQQTPGQGLQFLFEYFSETQRNKGNFPGRFSGRQFSNSRSEMNVSTLELGDSALYLCASSISTGGSYEQYFGPGTRLTVT.

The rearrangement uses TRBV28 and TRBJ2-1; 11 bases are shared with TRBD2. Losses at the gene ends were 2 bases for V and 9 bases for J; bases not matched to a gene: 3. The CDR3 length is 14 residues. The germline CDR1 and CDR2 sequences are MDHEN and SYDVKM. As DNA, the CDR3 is TGTGCCAGCAGTTTACGCCTAGCGGGAGGTGAGCAGTTCTTC. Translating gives CASSLRLAGGEQFF.

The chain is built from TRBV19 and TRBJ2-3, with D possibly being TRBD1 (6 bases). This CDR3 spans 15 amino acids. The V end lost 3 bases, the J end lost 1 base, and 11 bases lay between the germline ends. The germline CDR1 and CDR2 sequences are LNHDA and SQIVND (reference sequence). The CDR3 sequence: CASSILYRGTDTQYF. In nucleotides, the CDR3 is TGTGCCAGTAGTATTTTGTACAGGGGCACAGATACGCAGTATTTT.

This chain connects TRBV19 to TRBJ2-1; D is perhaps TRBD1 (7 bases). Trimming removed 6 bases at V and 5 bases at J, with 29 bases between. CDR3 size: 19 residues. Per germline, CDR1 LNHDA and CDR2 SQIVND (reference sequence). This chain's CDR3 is CASSPGVDRSAGLDNEQFF. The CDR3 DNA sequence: TGTGCCAGTAGCCCGGGAGTGGACAGGTCGGCGGGACTCGACAATGAGCAGTTCTTC.

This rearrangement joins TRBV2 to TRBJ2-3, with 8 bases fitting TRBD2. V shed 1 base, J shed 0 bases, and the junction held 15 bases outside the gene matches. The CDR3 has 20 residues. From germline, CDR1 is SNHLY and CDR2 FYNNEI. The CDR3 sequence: CASSEGWGSGDKGSTDTQYF. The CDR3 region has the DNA TGTGCCAGCAGTGAAGGGTGGGGTAGCGGGGACAAAGGGAGCACAGATACGCAGTATTTT.

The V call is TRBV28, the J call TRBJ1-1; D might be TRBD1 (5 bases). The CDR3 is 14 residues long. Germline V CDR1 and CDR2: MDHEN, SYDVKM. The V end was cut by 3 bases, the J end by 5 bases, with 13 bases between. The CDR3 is CASSFRGVWTEAFF. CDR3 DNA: TGTGCCAGCAGTTTCCGGGGGGTGTGGACTGAAGCTTTCTTT.

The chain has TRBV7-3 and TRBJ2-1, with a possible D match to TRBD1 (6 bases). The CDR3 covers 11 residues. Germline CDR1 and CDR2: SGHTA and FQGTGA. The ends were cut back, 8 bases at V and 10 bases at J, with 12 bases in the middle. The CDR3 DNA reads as TGTGCCAGCGGGGGCCTCGAAGAGCAGTTCTTC. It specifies CASGGLEEQFF.

The CDR3 region has the DNA TGTGCCAGCAGCCCGGGACTAGCGGGAGCCGGTTACGAGCAGTACTTC. Amino acid sequence: CASSPGLAGAGYEQYF. The chain carries TRBV4-2 and TRBJ2-7; TRBD2 agrees at 14 bases. Trimming removed 4 bases from V and 4 bases from J; junction bases left unmatched: 6. There are 16 residues in the CDR3. Per germline, CDR1 LGHNA and CDR2 YNFKEQ.

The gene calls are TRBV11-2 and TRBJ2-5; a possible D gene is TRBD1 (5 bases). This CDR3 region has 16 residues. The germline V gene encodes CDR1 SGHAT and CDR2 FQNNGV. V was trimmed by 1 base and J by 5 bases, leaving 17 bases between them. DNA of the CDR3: TGTGCCAGCAGCTTAGGAGTCAGGGTTGGGTGGGAGACCCAGTACTTC. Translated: CASSLGVRVGWETQYF.

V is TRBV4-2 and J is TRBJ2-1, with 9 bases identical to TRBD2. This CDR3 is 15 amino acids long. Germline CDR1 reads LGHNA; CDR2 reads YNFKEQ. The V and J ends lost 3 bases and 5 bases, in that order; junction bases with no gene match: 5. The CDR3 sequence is CASSHEAGGNNEQFF. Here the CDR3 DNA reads TGTGCCAGCAGCCACGAAGCGGGGGGCAACAATGAGCAGTTCTTC.

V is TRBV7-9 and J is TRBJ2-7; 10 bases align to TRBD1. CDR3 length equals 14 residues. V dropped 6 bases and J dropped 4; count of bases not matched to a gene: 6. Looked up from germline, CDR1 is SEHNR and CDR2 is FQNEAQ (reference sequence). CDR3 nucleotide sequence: TGTGCCAGCAGTCTCCGGGACAGGGGATACGAGCAGTACTTC. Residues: CASSLRDRGYEQYF.

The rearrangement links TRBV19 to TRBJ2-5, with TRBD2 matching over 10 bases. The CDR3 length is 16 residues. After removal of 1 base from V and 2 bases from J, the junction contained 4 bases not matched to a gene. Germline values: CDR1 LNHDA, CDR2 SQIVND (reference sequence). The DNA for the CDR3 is TGTGCCAGTAGTATAGGTATAGCGGGGGGACAAGAGACCCAGTACTTC. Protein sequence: CASSIGIAGGQETQYF.

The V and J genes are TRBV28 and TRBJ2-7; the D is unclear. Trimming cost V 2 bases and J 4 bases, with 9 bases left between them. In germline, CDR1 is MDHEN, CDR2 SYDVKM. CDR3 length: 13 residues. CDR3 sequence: CASSLITNYEQYF. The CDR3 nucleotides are TGTGCCAGCAGTTTAATAACAAATTACGAGCAGTACTTC.

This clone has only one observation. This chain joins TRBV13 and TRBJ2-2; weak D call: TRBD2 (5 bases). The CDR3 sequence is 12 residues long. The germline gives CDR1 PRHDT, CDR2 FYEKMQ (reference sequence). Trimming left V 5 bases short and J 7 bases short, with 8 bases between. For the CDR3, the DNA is TGTGCCAGCAGCGCCGAGGGCGGGGAGCTGTTTTTT. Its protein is CASSAEGGELFF.

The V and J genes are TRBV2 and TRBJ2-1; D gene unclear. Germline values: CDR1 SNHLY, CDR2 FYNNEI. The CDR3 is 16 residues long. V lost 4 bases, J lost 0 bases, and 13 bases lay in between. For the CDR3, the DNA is TGTGCCAGCAGTGTCTTAGCCGAGAGCTCCTACAATGAGCAGTTCTTC. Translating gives CASSVLAESSYNEQFF.

The CDR3 nucleotides are TGTGCCAGCAGTTCGACAGGGAGACAAGAGACCCAGTACTTC. It encodes CASSSTGRQETQYF. The chain is built from TRBV5-6 and TRBJ2-5, with 7 bases that match TRBD1. CDR1 is SGHDT and CDR2 is YYEEEE in the germline V gene. V was clipped by 5 bases and J by 2 bases; unmatched bases: 6. The CDR3 contains 14 residues.

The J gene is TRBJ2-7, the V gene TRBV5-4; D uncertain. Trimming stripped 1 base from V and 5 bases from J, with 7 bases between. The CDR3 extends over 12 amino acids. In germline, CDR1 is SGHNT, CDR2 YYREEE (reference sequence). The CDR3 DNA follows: TGTGCCAGCAGCTTGCCCGAGGACGAGCAGTACTTC. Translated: CASSLPEDEQYF.

The CDR3, as DNA: TGTGCCAGCAGCTTAGAGGGGGGGGGCAGCGACTATGGCTACACCTTC. It yields the protein CASSLEGGGSDYGYTF. The chain combines TRBV7-8 with TRBJ1-2; tentatively, D is TRBD1 (6 bases). The CDR3 spans 16 residues. Germline-derived CDR1 and CDR2 are SGHVS and FQNEAQ. Trimming cost V 1 base and J 3 bases, with 15 bases left between them.

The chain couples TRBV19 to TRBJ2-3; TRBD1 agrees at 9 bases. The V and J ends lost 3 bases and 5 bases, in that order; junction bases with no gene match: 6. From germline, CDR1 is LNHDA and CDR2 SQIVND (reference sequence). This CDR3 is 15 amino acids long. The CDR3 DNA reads TGTGCCAGTAGTATCTGGACAGGGGCGGGAGATACGCAGTATTTT. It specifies CASSIWTGAGDTQYF.

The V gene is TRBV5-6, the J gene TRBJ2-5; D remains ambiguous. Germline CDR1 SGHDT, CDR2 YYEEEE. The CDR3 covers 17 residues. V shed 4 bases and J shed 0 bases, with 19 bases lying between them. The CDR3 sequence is CASSPLLDLENQETQYF. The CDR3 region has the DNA TGTGCCAGCAGCCCGCTTCTCGACTTGGAAAACCAAGAGACCCAGTACTTC.

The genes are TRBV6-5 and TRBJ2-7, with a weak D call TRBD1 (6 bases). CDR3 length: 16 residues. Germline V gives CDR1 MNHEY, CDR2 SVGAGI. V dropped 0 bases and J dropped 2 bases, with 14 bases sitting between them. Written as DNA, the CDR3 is TGTGCCAGCAGTTACTCCGCGGCGGCAGGGGCCTACGAGCAGTACTTC. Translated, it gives CASSYSAAAGAYEQYF.

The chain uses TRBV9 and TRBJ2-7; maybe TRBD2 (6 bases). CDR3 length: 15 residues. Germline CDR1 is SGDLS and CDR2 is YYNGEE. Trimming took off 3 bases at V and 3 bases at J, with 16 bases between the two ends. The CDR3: CASSASSGTGYEQYF. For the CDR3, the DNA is TGTGCCAGCAGCGCCTCATCCGGGACTGGCTACGAGCAGTACTTC.

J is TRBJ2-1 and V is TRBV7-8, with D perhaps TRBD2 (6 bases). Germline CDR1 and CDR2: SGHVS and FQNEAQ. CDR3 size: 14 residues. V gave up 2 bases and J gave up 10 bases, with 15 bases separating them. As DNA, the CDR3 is TGTGCCAGCAGCTTAAGTAATAGCGGAATAGAGCAGTTCTTC. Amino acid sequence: CASSLSNSGIEQFF. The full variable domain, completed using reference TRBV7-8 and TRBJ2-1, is GAGVSQSPRYKVAKRGQDVALRCDPISGHVSLFWYQQALGQGPEFLTYFQNEAQLDKSGLPSDRFFAERPEGSVSTLKIQRTQQEDSAVYLCASSLSNSGIEQFFGPGTRLTVL.